This T cell receptor beta chain was observed in a study of human T cells and chemical hapten exposure. Time point described: patch test 2, 6 weeks after DPC sensitization. As for treatment: therapeutic diphenylcyclopropenone sensitization with weekly scalp DPC. In every case, blood was obtained before the patch test was applied. TCRdb independently ran MiXCR on the RACE reads; one entry per CDR3 protein. The sample yields about 70,000 distinct CDR3 sequences, 8.5% seen once. The germline gives CDR1 MGHRA, CDR2 YSYEKL. V lost 5 bases, J lost 0 bases, and 13 bases lay in between. This CDR3 is built from 15 residues.

The receptor was derived from a woman between 50 and 59 years old with alopecia areata. Some clones in this sample may be carry-over from other donors' samples. The chain links TRBV4-1 to TRBJ1-1; TRBD1 might be the D (5 bases). This specimen was whole blood, taken in connection with sensitization to the hapten diphenylcyclopropenone (DPC). The CDR3 nucleotides read TGCGCCAGCAGCTTCCGACAGTTGATGAACACTGAAGCTTTCTTT. Protein product: CASSFRQLMNTEAFF.